This passage covers 30 T cell receptor beta chains from one sample sequenced in a study of T cell responses to AZD1222 COVID-19 vaccine (dated by TCRdb to about 2021). The library came from the immunoSEQ multiplex PCR assay. Here the immuneACCESS table is served through TCRdb, limited to in-frame sequences with V and J called. Missing clones are a known gap in these copies; in checked studies unresolved V genes cover under half, and the rest lacks a known reason. This sample holds over 50,000 clones; approximately 80% were observed only once. Less than 5% of the sample lies in the top ten. The sample's time point label, decoded: about 28 days (+/-7) after the second vaccine dose. The sequences come from peripheral blood, collected 28 days after the second AZD1222 dose. These receptors came from an adult who received the AZD1222 COVID-19 vaccine.

The chain couples TRBV6-6 to TRBJ1-5; 8 bases align to TRBD1. V shed 6 bases and J 4 bases; nucleotides not matched to a gene: 2. The CDR3 is 13 amino acids. The germline V gene encodes CDR1 MNHNY and CDR2 SVGAGI (reference sequence). The CDR3: CASSDRGNQPQHF. The DNA of the CDR3 is TGTGCCAGCAGCGACAGGGGAAATCAGCCCCAGCATTTT.

This clone was counted a single time. The chain links TRBV7-2 to TRBJ2-7, with a possible D match to TRBD1 (6 bases). Germline V gene sequence: CDR1 SGHTA, CDR2 FQGNSA. This CDR3 comprises 14 residues. V lost 4 bases, J lost 2 bases, and 12 bases lay in between. CDR3 DNA: TGTGCCAGCAGCTCTGGACAGTTCACCTACGAGCAGTACTTC. Residues: CASSSGQFTYEQYF.

The rearrangement links TRBV28 to TRBJ2-2; perhaps TRBD2 as D (6 bases). Germline values: CDR1 MDHEN, CDR2 SYDVKM. Trimming removed 4 bases at V and 2 bases at J, with 11 bases between. The CDR3 spans 15 residues. Here the CDR3 DNA reads TGTGCCAGCAGTTGGGCGGGGCGAAACACCGGGGAGCTGTTTTTT. Translation gives CASSWAGRNTGELFF.

This clone came up a few times. The chain uses TRBV6-5 and TRBJ2-1; 11 bases map to TRBD2. V lost 6 bases and J lost 8; bases outside the gene matches: 9. Germline V gene data show CDR1 as MNHEY and CDR2 as SVGAGI. The length of the CDR3 is 15 residues. The chain's CDR3 is CASRLLAGGVDEQFF. CDR3 sequence (DNA): TGTGCCAGCAGACTCCTAGCGGGAGGTGTAGATGAGCAGTTCTTC.

The chain is built from TRBV5-1 and TRBJ1-4; 8 bases are shared with TRBD1. CDR3 length: 14 amino acids. Germline loops: CDR1 SGHRS, CDR2 YFSETQ. The junction had 4 bases not matched to a gene; V was cut back by 4 bases and J by 5 bases. DNA for the CDR3: TGCGCCAGCAGCGAGACAGGGGAAAATGAAAAACTGTTTTTT. Translating it yields CASSETGENEKLFF. The full variable domain, rest sourced from reference TRBV5-1 and TRBJ1-4, is KAGVTQTPRYLIKTRGQQVTLSCSPISGHRSVSWYQQTPGQGLQFLFEYFSETQRNKGNFPGRFSGRQFSNSRSEMNVSTLELGDSALYLCASSETGENEKLFFGSGTQLSVL.

The chain joins TRBV10-2 to TRBJ1-5; no clear D. V lost 5 bases to trimming and J lost 2 bases, with 10 bases between them. Germline CDR1 WSHSY, CDR2 SAAADI. The CDR3 is 14 amino acids. The CDR3 coding sequence is TGCGCCAGCAGTCCGGGCCCTCGCAATCAGCCCCAGCATTTT. Its translation: CASSPGPRNQPQHF.

The chain has TRBV30 and TRBJ2-3; either TRBD1 or TRBD2 may supply D (5 bases each). Germline assignment: CDR1 GTSNPN and CDR2 SVGIG (reference sequence). The CDR3 sequence is 14 residues long. V lost 6 bases and J lost 6, with 19 bases in between. CDR3 in amino acids: CACGTGIGFDTQYF. Written as DNA, the CDR3 is TGTGCCTGCGGGACCGGGATCGGCTTTGATACGCAGTATTTT.

For the CDR3, the DNA is TGTGCCTGGAGGGGACAGGGACAGGATGGCTACACCTTC. Its protein product is CAWRGQGQDGYTF. The chain links TRBV30 to TRBJ1-2; 9 bases map to TRBD1. Germline V gene lookup returns CDR1 GTSNPN and CDR2 SVGIG (reference sequence). The ends lost 3 bases at V and 6 bases at J; junction bases unmatched: 5. There are 13 residues in the CDR3.

The chain joins TRBV12-3 or TRBV12-4 to TRBJ2-3, with D unresolved. V was shortened by 7 bases and J by 0 bases, with 8 bases between the two germline ends. The CDR3 totals 13 residues. The CDR3 spells CASTSSSTDTQYF. The CDR3 DNA is TGTGCCAGCACCTCATCTAGCACAGATACGCAGTATTTT.

This clone was detected once. The chain is built from TRBV29-1 and TRBJ2-3; D is possibly TRBD1 (6 bases). Germline loops: CDR1 SQVTM, CDR2 ANQGSEA. This CDR3 region has 12 residues. V lost 4 bases to trimming and J lost 3 bases, with 8 bases between them. CDR3 amino acids: CSVGQATDTQYF. CDR3 nucleotide sequence: TGCAGCGTTGGACAGGCTACAGATACGCAGTATTTT.

This chain links TRBV5-4 with TRBJ1-1; D is uncertain. Germline V CDR1 and CDR2: SGHNT, YYREEE (reference sequence). The CDR3 runs to 13 residues. V was shortened by 1 base and J by 4 bases, with 8 bases between the two germline ends. CDR3 DNA: TGTGCCAGCAGCTTGTTGGGAGGCACTGAAGCTTTCTTT. It codes for CASSLLGGTEAFF. Using reference TRBV5-4 and TRBJ1-1 for the parts outside the CDR3, the full variable domain is ETGVTQSPTHLIKTRGQQVTLRCSSQSGHNTVSWYQQALGQGPQFIFQYYREEENGRGNFPPRFSGLQFPNYSSELNVNALELDDSALYLCASSLLGGTEAFFGQGTRLTVV.

CDR3: CASSERASGTHEQYF. CDR3 in DNA: TGTGCCAGCAGTGAGCGGGCTAGCGGGACTCACGAGCAGTACTTC. The chain uses TRBV2 and TRBJ2-7, with TRBD2 matching 9 bases. Losses at the gene ends were 3 bases for V and 5 bases for J; bases not matched to a gene: 8. CDR1 is SNHLY and CDR2 is FYNNEI in the germline V gene. The CDR3 sequence is 15 residues long.

The genes are TRBV18 and TRBJ1-5, with 8 bases matching TRBD1. Trimming removed 2 bases from V and 2 bases from J; junction bases left unmatched: 2. The CDR3 has 15 amino acids. In germline, CDR1 is KGHSH, CDR2 LQKENI. CDR3 sequence reads: CASSPDRGGNQPQHF. CDR3 sequence (DNA): TGTGCCAGCTCACCAGACAGGGGTGGCAATCAGCCCCAGCATTTT.

The chain links TRBV5-5 to TRBJ2-4, with D unresolved. The V end was cut by 2 bases, the J end by 0 bases, with 15 bases between. CDR1 SGHKS and CDR2 YYEKEE come from the germline V gene (reference sequence). This CDR3 region has 17 residues. The CDR3 reads CASSFDGAHLAKNIQYF. For the CDR3, the DNA is TGTGCCAGCAGCTTCGATGGAGCACACCTAGCCAAAAACATTCAGTACTTC.

This clone occurred a few times. This sequence joins TRBV7-9 and TRBJ1-1, with a tentative D call TRBD1 (5 bases). V shed 7 bases and J shed 4 bases, with 10 bases lying between them. Germline loops: CDR1 SEHNR, CDR2 FQNEAQ (reference sequence). The CDR3 is 12 residues long. The CDR3 reads CASTVTVTEAFF. The CDR3 DNA reads as TGTGCCAGCACCGTGACAGTCACTGAAGCTTTCTTT.

Written as DNA, the CDR3 is TGTGCCAGCAGTGAACCTCACAGACCAGGAAACACCATATATTTT. Its protein is CASSEPHRPGNTIYF. The rearrangement joins TRBV6-1 to TRBJ1-3, with unresolved D. CDR3 length: 15 amino acids. CDR1 and CDR2 (germline): MNHNS, SASEGT. The V end was cut by 2 bases, the J end by 4 bases, with 12 bases between.

The J gene is TRBJ2-5, the V gene TRBV6-2 or TRBV6-3, with 9 bases lining up with TRBD1. Trimming removed 4 bases from V and 5 bases from J; junction bases left unmatched: 5. This CDR3 contains 14 residues. The germline V gene has CDR1 MNHEY and CDR2 SVGEGT. Here the CDR3 reads CASSLQGAIETQYF. The CDR3 coding sequence is TGTGCCAGCAGTTTACAGGGGGCCATCGAGACCCAGTACTTC.

The V gene is TRBV2, the J gene TRBJ1-1, with D possibly matching TRBD1 (6 bases). Deletions cut 10 bases from V and 7 bases from J, with 16 bases between. The CDR3 has 12 amino acids. Germline CDR1 is SNHLY and CDR2 is FYNNEI. CDR3 nucleotides: TGTGCCACCGGAGGGGGGCGAAGTGAAGCTTTCTTT. Translated, it gives CATGGGRSEAFF.

V is TRBV6-6 and J is TRBJ1-3, with D perhaps TRBD1 (5 bases). V lost 2 bases to trimming and J lost 4 bases, with 15 bases between them. Germline values: CDR1 MNHNY, CDR2 SVGAGI (reference sequence). The CDR3 is 16 amino acids. The chain's CDR3 is CASSYPRDRSGNTIYF. The CDR3 bases are TGTGCCAGCAGTTACCCTCGGGACCGTTCCGGAAACACCATATATTTT.

This sequence joins TRBV27 and TRBJ1-2; D is possibly TRBD1 (5 bases). The germline CDR1 and CDR2 sequences are MNHEY and SMNVEV (reference sequence). The germline V and J ends were trimmed by 2 bases and 8 bases, with 12 bases remaining between them. The CDR3 length is 13 residues. This chain's CDR3 is CASSLSREGGYTF. CDR3 DNA sequence: TGTGCCAGCAGTTTAAGCAGGGAAGGCGGCTACACCTTC.

The genes are TRBV7-8 and TRBJ2-5; the D gene could be TRBD1 or TRBD2 (6 bases each). The ends were cut back, 5 bases at V and 4 bases at J, with 20 bases in the middle. This CDR3 contains 16 residues. CDR1 and CDR2 (germline): SGHVS, FQNEAQ. This CDR3 reads CASSQRRRGSGETQYF. For the CDR3, the DNA is TGTGCCAGCAGCCAGAGACGGAGGGGGTCAGGAGAGACCCAGTACTTC.

The rearrangement links TRBV6-5 to TRBJ1-4, with D hard to call. CDR1 and CDR2 from the germline V gene are MNHEY and SVGAGI. The CDR3 covers 15 residues. V gave up 3 bases and J gave up 0 bases, with 8 bases separating them. The CDR3 loop reads CASSYSITTNEKLFF. The CDR3 nucleotides read TGTGCCAGCAGTTATTCAATAACAACTAATGAAAAACTGTTTTTT.

This chain links TRBV19 with TRBJ2-7, with TRBD2 identical over 8 bases. Trimming removed 11 bases from V and 2 bases from J; junction bases left unmatched: 14. The CDR3 has 15 residues. CDR1 LNHDA and CDR2 SQIVND come from the germline V gene (reference sequence). The CDR3, as DNA: TGTGCCCCGTCACGACGGACAGCGGGGGCCTACGAGCAGTACGTC. Its protein is CAPSRRTAGAYEQYV.

The chain employs TRBV19 and TRBJ1-6; TRBD1 might be the D (6 bases). The CDR3 extends over 15 amino acids. Per the germline V gene, CDR1 is LNHDA and CDR2 is SQIVND (reference sequence). V was cut by 5 bases and J by 9 bases, with 17 bases left in between. Here the CDR3 DNA reads TGTGCCAGTAGTTACGACAGGACCGGTGGTTCACCCCTCCACTTT. Translation gives CASSYDRTGGSPLHF.

V gene TRBV2 combines with J gene TRBJ1-2, with 9 bases lining up with TRBD1. The CDR3 is 13 amino acids. Germline V gene sequence: CDR1 SNHLY, CDR2 FYNNEI. V dropped 6 bases and J dropped 7; count of bases not matched to a gene: 6. In nucleotides, the CDR3 is TGTGCCAGCAGCCCCGGGACAGGGCTTGGCTACACCTTC. Its protein is CASSPGTGLGYTF.

V gene TRBV12-3 or TRBV12-4 combines with J gene TRBJ1-4; D ambiguous. The CDR3 has 12 residues. Trimming stripped 3 bases from V and 14 bases from J, with 13 bases between. The DNA of the CDR3 is TGTGCCAGCAGTTTGTACTTTAGTGAGCTGTTTTTT. This translates into CASSLYFSELFF.

The chain combines TRBV19 with TRBJ1-2; D unresolved. V lost 6 bases to trimming and J lost 2 bases, with 7 bases between them. Germline CDR1 and CDR2: LNHDA and SQIVND (reference sequence). The CDR3 spans 12 residues. The CDR3 reads CASRLKNYGYTF. As DNA, the CDR3 is TGTGCCAGTAGGTTGAAGAACTATGGCTACACCTTC.

This clone was found a few times. The rearrangement links TRBV7-2 to TRBJ1-5, with D hard to call. The germline gives CDR1 SGHTA, CDR2 FQGNSA. Trimming took off 0 bases at V and 1 base at J, with 4 bases between the two ends. This CDR3 is 14 amino acids long. DNA for the CDR3: TGTGCCAGCAGCTTAGCAGGGAGCAATCAGCCCCAGCATTTT. Protein: CASSLAGSNQPQHF.

In DNA, the CDR3 is TGTGCCACCTTCCAGGGGGCCAGGGGCTACACCTTC. Translated, it gives CATFQGARGYTF. The chain carries TRBV28 and TRBJ1-2; 8 bases are shared with TRBD1. The germline gives CDR1 MDHEN, CDR2 SYDVKM. V lost 10 bases, J lost 8 bases, and 9 bases stayed unmatched. The CDR3 length is 12 residues.

The V and J genes are TRBV7-9 and TRBJ1-4; D uncertain. Germline loops: CDR1 SEHNR, CDR2 FQNEAQ (reference sequence). The CDR3 covers 15 residues. Trimming removed 2 bases from V and 3 bases from J, with 10 bases in between. DNA for the CDR3: TGTGCCAGCAGCTTATTTCCCGCAGCTAATGAAAAACTGTTTTTT. Protein sequence: CASSLFPAANEKLFF.